This record concerns one T cell receptor (beta chain) sequence. Only in-frame clones appear in the TCRdb table, and some are missing; sequencing was by immunoSEQ multiplex PCR. This sample has approximately 190,000 clones, with roughly nine tenths found just once. This specimen comes from a study of control samples from healthy donors and cancer patients. This CDR3 contains 14 residues. Germline V gene data show CDR1 as SGHDN and CDR2 as FVKESK. V gave up 4 bases and J gave up 9 bases, with 16 bases separating them. The specimen sequenced was blood. This TCR came from a young man in good health. V usage is TRBV14 and J usage is TRBJ2-1; D possibly corresponds to TRBD2 (7 bases). CDR3 nucleotides: TGTGCCAGCAGCCCGAATTTGCGGGGGCCTGAGCAGTTCTTC. Protein sequence: CASSPNLRGPEQFF.